This is a list of T cell receptor beta chains from one sample in a study of radiotherapy plus CTLA-4 blockade in lung cancer. Data came from immunoSEQ multiplex PCR; TCRdb stores just in-frame clones and leaves some out. The sample contains 85,000 to 90,000 clones, about two thirds of which appear only once. The source material was peripheral blood, sampled from a patient treated with radiotherapy plus ipilimumab. The receptors were sampled from a human donor with non-small cell lung cancer that progressed on radiotherapy plus ipilimumab. Both conserved end residues are part of each CDR3. Fields, in order: V gene, J gene, D gene, CDR3 length, clone size, CDR3 DNA, CDR3 protein. The D gene is left open where the match is weak. The size of a clone is reported for some rows only, either as once, few or many, or as a class for expanded clones.

TRBV7-2	TRBJ2-7	TRBD2	14	-	TGTGCCAGCAGCTTAGGGCGGGGGATAAGCGAGCAGTACTTC	CASSLGRGISEQYF
TRBV5-1	TRBJ2-1	-	14	-	TGCGCCAGCAGCCCTCATAGCGGTGACAATGAGCAGTTCTTC	CASSPHSGDNEQFF
TRBV29-1	TRBJ1-2	-	9	-	TGCAGCGTTGATAATGGCTACACCTTC	CSVDNGYTF
TRBV7-9	TRBJ2-5	TRBD1	17	-	TGTGCCAGCAGCTTAGCGACGCTGGGACAGGGGGTAGAGACCCAGTACTTC	CASSLATLGQGVETQYF
TRBV27	TRBJ2-1	-	13	-	TGTGCCAGCAGTTTACTAGCAACCGATGAGCAGTTCTTC	CASSLLATDEQFF
TRBV5-6	TRBJ2-2	-	15	few	TGTGCCAGCAGCTTGCCGGGCAGATACACCGGGGAGCTGTTTTTT	CASSLPGRYTGELFF
TRBV18	TRBJ2-7	-	14	once	TGTGCCAGCTCACCACCGGGCCCCACCCGAGAGCAGTACTTC	CASSPPGPTREQYF
TRBV7-9	TRBJ2-7	-	13	-	TGTGCCAGCAGCCCCCCCGGGTCCTACGAGCAGTACTTC	CASSPPGSYEQYF
TRBV5-4	TRBJ1-2	TRBD1	14	few	TGTGCCAGCAGCCCAGACAGGGACCCCTATGGCTACACCTTC	CASSPDRDPYGYTF
TRBV2	TRBJ2-1	-	14	-	TGTGCCAGCATTAGTATCCAGGGGAACAATGAGCAGTTCTTC	CASISIQGNNEQFF
TRBV7-9	TRBJ2-1	TRBD1	13	medium-sized	TGTGCCAGCGGACAGGGAACCTTAAATGAGCAGTTCTTC	CASGQGTLNEQFF
TRBV9	TRBJ2-7	TRBD1	14	-	TGTGCCAGCAGCCCGGGGGACAGGGCGGCCGAGCAGTACTTC	CASSPGDRAAEQYF
TRBV9	TRBJ1-3	-	15	few	TGTGCCAGCAGCGTAGGGGGTCTATCTAGAAACACCATATATTTT	CASSVGGLSRNTIYF
TRBV10-1	TRBJ1-6	-	18	-	TGCGCCAGCTCGGTGTGTCAGAACCTGAGCTCCTATAATTCACCCCTCCACTTT	CASSVCQNLSSYNSPLHF
TRBV10-3	TRBJ1-3	-	15	-	TGTGCCATCAGTGGCCAGGGTCTTGCAGGAAACACCATATATTTT	CAISGQGLAGNTIYF
TRBV5-1	TRBJ2-6	-	16	-	TGCGCCAGCAGCTTCGTGGGGGACTCTGGGGCCAACGTCCTGACTTTC	CASSFVGDSGANVLTF
TRBV5-6	TRBJ2-1	TRBD2	16	-	TGTGCCAGCAGCTTGGAGACTAGCGGGAGTTACAATGAGCAGTTCTTC	CASSLETSGSYNEQFF
TRBV11-2	TRBJ1-1	TRBD1	12	-	TGTGCCAGCAGCCTCAGGGGGCTGGAAGCTTTCTTT	CASSLRGLEAFF
TRBV28	TRBJ1-5	TRBD1	15	-	TGTGCCAGCAGTCGTAGTACAGGGGGCATTCAGCCCCAGCATTTT	CASSRSTGGIQPQHF
TRBV28	TRBJ2-3	-	12	-	TGTGCCAGCAGTTCCTGGACAGATACGCAGTATTTT	CASSSWTDTQYF
TRBV6-1	TRBJ2-7	-	15	many	TGTGCCAGCAGTGAAGCCGGGGGGCGGTTCGGCGAGCAGTACTTC	CASSEAGGRFGEQYF
TRBV6-6	TRBJ2-2	-	13	-	TGTGCCAGCAGTATCCCGAACACCGGGGAGCTGTTTTTT	CASSIPNTGELFF